This record covers a single TCR beta chain. The data derive from a study of blood T cell repertoires in COVID-19. As for the study in general: Whether acute or convalescent, the COVID-19 samples came from the United States, Italy and Spain.

From germline, CDR1 is MRHNA and CDR2 SNTAGT. V was cut by 6 bases and J by 0 bases, with 9 bases left in between. The CDR3 runs to 15 residues. Clones were read by immunoSEQ multiplex PCR, and TCRdb kept only the in-frame ones, dropping some. Seen here are some 62,000 clones, 88% observed once, and the top ten hold 4.5% to 6%. V and J are TRBV6-4 and TRBJ2-6, with D possibly TRBD1 on 6 matching bases. Sequences were obtained from peripheral blood. The sequence derives from a human donor in a cohort sampled during active COVID-19. Here the CDR3 DNA reads TGTGCCAGCAGACAGGGTGCCTCTGGGGCCAACGTCCTGACTTTC. Encoded protein: CASRQGASGANVLTF.